The clone carrying this T cell receptor (beta chain) appeared a few times. This sample was included in a study of T-cell reconstitution after alpha-beta-depleted transplantation in children. The authors prepared the TCRbeta library with unique molecular identifiers. TCRdb reprocessed the PCR reads via MiXCR and lists one record per CDR3 protein. The table shows a few hundred thousand distinct CDR3 sequences, with around 21% occurring only once. Trimming took 5 bases from V and 2 from J, leaving 7 bases between them. This CDR3 is 12 amino acids long. The germline V gene encodes CDR1 SGHVS and CDR2 FQNEAQ.

The sequencing used PBMCs from the stem cell graft donor, collected from the stem cell graft. The V and J genes are TRBV7-8 and TRBJ2-7; the D is unclear. The clonotype comes from a human donor who donated a stem cell graft to a child with acute myeloid leukemia. The CDR3 loop is CASSILTYEQYF. The CDR3 region has the DNA TGTGCCAGCAGCATATTGACCTACGAGCAGTACTTC.